A single sample gave rise to the 5 T cell receptor beta chains below, sequenced in a study of T cell responses to AZD1222 COVID-19 vaccine. TCRdb's table, derived via immunoSEQ multiplex PCR, lists solely in-frame clones and lacks some. This sample has some 130,000 clones, with around 90% found just once. The specimen comprised peripheral blood, sampled on day 0 of AZD1222 vaccination. The receptors were gathered from an adult in good health.

In DNA, the CDR3 is TGCGCCAGCAGCCAAGAACGGGGGAATCAGCCCCAGCATTTT. It encodes CASSQERGNQPQHF. The V and J genes are TRBV4-1 and TRBJ1-5; tentatively, D is TRBD1 (5 bases). The CDR3 runs to 14 residues. CDR1 and CDR2 from the germline V gene are MGHRA and YSYEKL. V was cut by 0 bases and J by 4 bases, with 7 bases left in between.

The rearrangement joins TRBV2 to TRBJ2-1; perhaps TRBD2 as D (5 bases). Deletions cut 6 bases from V and 4 bases from J, with 16 bases between. The CDR3 is 15 residues long. Germline V gene data show CDR1 as SNHLY and CDR2 as FYNNEI. This CDR3 is CASSIRDLLYNEQFF. CDR3 nucleotides: TGTGCCAGCAGCATCCGGGATCTCCTTTACAATGAGCAGTTCTTC.

V and J are TRBV4-2 and TRBJ2-7; TRBD2 might be the D (5 bases). The CDR3 runs to 13 residues. V gave up 4 bases and J gave up 3 bases, with 10 bases separating them. Germline values: CDR1 LGHNA, CDR2 YNFKEQ. The CDR3 spells CASSLSRGYEQYF. Here the CDR3 DNA reads TGTGCCAGCAGCCTCAGTCGGGGCTACGAGCAGTACTTC.

The V gene is TRBV30, the J gene TRBJ2-3; 10 nucleotides match TRBD1. This CDR3 region has 16 residues. CDR1 GTSNPN and CDR2 SVGIG come from the germline V gene (reference sequence). Trimming took 2 bases from V and 3 from J; bases not matched to a gene: 8. The CDR3 sequence is CAWSRGTGEWTDTQYF. The DNA of the CDR3 is TGTGCCTGGAGTCGAGGGACAGGGGAGTGGACAGATACGCAGTATTTT.

This clone was seen once. The chain couples TRBV6-5 to TRBJ1-1; D is possibly TRBD1 (5 bases). Trimming removed 7 bases at V and 4 bases at J, with 13 bases between. The germline V gene has CDR1 MNHEY and CDR2 SVGAGI. This CDR3 region has 13 residues. This CDR3 is CASIGAKATEAFF. In nucleotides, the CDR3 is TGTGCCAGCATCGGGGCTAAAGCCACTGAAGCTTTCTTT.